Included here is one T cell receptor (beta chain) sequence, with context. The antigen remains undetermined. Sequencing of DNA taken from cultured CD4+ T cells relied on the Oncomine TCR Beta short-read assay. TCRdb reprocessed the PCR reads via MiXCR and lists one record per CDR3 protein. This table has around 2,600 distinct CDR3 sequences, 25% to 30% appearing once. The treatment is: approximately nine-day PBMC culture with coronavirus spike peptide pools or control peptides (ViraFEST assay). The unexposed donor provided CD4+ T cells, which were taken before the COVID-19 pandemic (2011-2018). ViraFEST used peptide pools to expand antigen-specific T cells, then sequenced TCRs. The sample originates from a study of vaccination and CD4 T cells after COVID-19. At the level of the study: Across the group, participants received two doses of either BNT162b2 or mRNA-1273 vaccine. Typically, post-vaccine samples were obtained a median approximately 70 days after dose two, within a range of 14 to 241.

Germline V lookup: CDR1 LNHDA, CDR2 SQIVND (reference sequence). With 6 bases clipped from V and 5 bases from J, the junction kept 10 bases outside the gene matches. The CDR3 sequence is 15 residues long. The sequenced material came from CD4+ T cells from blood, cultured in vitro. This sequence originates from a human donor in good health. The chain employs TRBV19 and TRBJ1-1; 9 bases match TRBD1. CDR3 loop: CASRTGTGLGTEAFF. The DNA of the CDR3 is TGTGCCAGTAGAACCGGGACAGGGCTCGGGACTGAAGCTTTCTTT.